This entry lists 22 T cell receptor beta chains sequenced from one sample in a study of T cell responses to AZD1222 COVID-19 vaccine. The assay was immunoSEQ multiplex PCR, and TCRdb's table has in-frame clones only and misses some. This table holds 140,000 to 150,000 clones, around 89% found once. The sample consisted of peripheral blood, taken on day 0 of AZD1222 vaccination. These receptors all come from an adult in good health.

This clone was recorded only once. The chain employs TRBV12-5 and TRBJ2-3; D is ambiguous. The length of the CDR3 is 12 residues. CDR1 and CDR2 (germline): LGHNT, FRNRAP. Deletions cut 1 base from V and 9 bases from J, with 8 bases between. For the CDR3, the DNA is TGTGCTAGTGGTTTGGAGATGTTGACGCAGTATTTT. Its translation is CASGLEMLTQYF.

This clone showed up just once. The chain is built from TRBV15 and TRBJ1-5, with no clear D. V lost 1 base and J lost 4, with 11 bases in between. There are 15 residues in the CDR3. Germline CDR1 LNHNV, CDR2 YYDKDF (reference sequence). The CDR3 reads CATSRAVEGNQPQHF. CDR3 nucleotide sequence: TGTGCCACCAGCAGAGCGGTTGAGGGAAATCAGCCCCAGCATTTT.

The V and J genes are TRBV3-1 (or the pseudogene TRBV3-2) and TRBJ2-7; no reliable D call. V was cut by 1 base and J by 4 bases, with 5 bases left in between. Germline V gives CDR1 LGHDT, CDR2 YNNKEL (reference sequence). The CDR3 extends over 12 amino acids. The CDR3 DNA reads TGTGCCAGCAGCCAAGGCTATTACGAGCAGTACTTC. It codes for CASSQGYYEQYF.

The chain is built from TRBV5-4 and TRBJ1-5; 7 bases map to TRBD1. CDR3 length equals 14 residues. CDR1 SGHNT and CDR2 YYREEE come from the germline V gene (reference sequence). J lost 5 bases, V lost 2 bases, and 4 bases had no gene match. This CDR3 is CASSFKGGDQPQHF. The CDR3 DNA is TGTGCCAGCAGCTTTAAAGGGGGCGATCAGCCCCAGCATTTT. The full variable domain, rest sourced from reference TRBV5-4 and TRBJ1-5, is ETGVTQSPTHLIKTRGQQVTLRCSSQSGHNTVSWYQQALGQGPQFIFQYYREEENGRGNFPPRFSGLQFPNYSSELNVNALELDDSALYLCASSFKGGDQPQHFGDGTRLSIL.

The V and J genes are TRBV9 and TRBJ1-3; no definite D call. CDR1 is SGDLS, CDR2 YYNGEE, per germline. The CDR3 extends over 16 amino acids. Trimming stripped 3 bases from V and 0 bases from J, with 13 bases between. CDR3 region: CASSAEPSSSGNTIYF. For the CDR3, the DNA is TGTGCCAGCAGCGCCGAACCGTCGAGCTCTGGAAACACCATATATTTT.

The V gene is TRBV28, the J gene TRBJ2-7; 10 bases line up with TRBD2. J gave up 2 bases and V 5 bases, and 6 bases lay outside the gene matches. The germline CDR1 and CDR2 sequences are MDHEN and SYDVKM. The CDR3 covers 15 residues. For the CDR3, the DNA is TGTGCCAGCAGTGGTTGGACTAGCGGAGCCTACGAGCAGTACTTC. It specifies CASSGWTSGAYEQYF. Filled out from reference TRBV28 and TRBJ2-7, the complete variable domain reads DVKVTQSSRYLVKRTGEKVFLECVQDMDHENMFWYRQDPGLGLRLIYFSYDVKMKEKGDIPEGYSVSREKKERFSLILESASTNQTSMYLCASSGWTSGAYEQYFGPGTRLTVT.

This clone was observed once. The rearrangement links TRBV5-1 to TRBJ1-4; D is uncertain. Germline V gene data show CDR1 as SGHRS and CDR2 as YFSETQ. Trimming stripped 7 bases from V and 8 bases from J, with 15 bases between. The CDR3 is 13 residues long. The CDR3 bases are TGCGCCAGCGCATTAAACCCGGGGGAAAAACTGTTTTTT. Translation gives CASALNPGEKLFF.

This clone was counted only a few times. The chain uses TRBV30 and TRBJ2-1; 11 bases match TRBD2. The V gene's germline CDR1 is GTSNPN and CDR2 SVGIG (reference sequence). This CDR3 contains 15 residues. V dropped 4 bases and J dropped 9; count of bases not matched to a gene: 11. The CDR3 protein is CAWNYLAGGLGEQFF. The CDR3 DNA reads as TGTGCCTGGAATTACCTAGCGGGAGGTCTGGGTGAGCAGTTCTTC.

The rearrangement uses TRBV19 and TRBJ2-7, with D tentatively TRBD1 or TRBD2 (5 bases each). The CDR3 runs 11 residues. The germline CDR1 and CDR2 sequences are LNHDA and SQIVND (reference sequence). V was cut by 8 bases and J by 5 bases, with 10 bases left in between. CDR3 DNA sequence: TGTGCCAGTCGGAGAGGGGACGAGCAGTACTTC. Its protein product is CASRRGDEQYF.

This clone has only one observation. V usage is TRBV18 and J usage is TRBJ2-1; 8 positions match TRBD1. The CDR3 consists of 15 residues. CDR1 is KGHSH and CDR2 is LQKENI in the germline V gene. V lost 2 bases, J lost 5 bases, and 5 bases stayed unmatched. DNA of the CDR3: TGTGCCAGCTCACCATCAGGGGGCCCAAACAATGAGCAGTTCTTC. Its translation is CASSPSGGPNNEQFF.

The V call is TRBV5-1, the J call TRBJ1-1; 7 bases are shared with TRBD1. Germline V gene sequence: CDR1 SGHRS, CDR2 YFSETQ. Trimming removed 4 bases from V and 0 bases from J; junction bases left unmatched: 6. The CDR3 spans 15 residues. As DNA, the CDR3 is TGCGCCAGCAGCGTCGACAGGGCGATGAACACTGAAGCTTTCTTT. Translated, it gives CASSVDRAMNTEAFF.

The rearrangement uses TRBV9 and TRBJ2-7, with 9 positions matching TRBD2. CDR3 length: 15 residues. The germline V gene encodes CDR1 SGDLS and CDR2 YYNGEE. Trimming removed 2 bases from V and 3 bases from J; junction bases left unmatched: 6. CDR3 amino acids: CASSVSGGPYYEQYF. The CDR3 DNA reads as TGTGCCAGCAGCGTTAGCGGGGGTCCCTACTACGAGCAGTACTTC.

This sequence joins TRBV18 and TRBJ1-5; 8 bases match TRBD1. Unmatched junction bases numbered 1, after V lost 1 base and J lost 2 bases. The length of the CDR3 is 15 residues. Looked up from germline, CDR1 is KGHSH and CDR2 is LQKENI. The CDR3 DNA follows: TGTGCCAGCTCACCACGGGGACAGGGCAATCAGCCCCAGCATTTT. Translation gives CASSPRGQGNQPQHF.

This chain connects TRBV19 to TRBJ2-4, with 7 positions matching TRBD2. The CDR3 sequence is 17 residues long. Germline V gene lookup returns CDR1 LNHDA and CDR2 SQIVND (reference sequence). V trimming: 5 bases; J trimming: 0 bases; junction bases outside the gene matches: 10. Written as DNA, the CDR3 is TGTGCCAGTAGTTTTACGGGGGGAGCACTAGCCAAAAACATTCAGTACTTC. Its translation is CASSFTGGALAKNIQYF. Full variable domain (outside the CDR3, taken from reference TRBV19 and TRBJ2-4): DGGITQSPKYLFRKEGQNVTLSCEQNLNHDAMYWYRQDPGQGLRLIYYSQIVNDFQKGDIAEGYSVSREKKESFPLTVTSAQKNPTAFYLCASSFTGGALAKNIQYFGAGTRLSVL.

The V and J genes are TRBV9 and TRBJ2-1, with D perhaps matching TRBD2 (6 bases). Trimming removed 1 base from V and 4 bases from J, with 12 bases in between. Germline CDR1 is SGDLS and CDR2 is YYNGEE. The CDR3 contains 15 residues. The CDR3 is CASSVSSGQYNEQFF. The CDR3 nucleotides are TGTGCCAGCAGCGTAAGTAGCGGACAATACAATGAGCAGTTCTTC.

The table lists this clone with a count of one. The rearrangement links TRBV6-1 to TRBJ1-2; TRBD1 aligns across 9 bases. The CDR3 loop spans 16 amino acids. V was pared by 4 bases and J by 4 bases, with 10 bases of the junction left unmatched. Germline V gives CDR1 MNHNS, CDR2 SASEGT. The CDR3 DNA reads TGTGCCAGCAGTGCTTACAGGGGGCGGGAGACCTATGGCTACACCTTC. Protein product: CASSAYRGRETYGYTF.

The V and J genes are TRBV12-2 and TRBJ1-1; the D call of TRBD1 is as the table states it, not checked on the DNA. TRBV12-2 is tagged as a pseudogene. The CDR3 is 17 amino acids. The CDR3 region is CASRLVTRGGPEPEAFF. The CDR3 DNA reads TGTGCAAGTCGCTTAGTCACTCGTGGGGGCCCGGAACCTGAAGCTTTCTTT.

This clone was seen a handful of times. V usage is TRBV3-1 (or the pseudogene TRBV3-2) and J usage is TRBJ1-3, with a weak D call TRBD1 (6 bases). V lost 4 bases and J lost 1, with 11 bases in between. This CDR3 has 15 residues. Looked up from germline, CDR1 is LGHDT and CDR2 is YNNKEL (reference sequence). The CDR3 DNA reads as TGTGCCAGCAGCCTGCAGGACAGATCTGGAAACACCATATATTTT. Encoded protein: CASSLQDRSGNTIYF.

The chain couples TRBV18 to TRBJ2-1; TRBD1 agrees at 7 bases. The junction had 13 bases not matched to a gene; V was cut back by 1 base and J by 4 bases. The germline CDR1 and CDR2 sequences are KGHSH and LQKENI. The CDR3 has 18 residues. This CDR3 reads CASSPLPLAGGNYNEQFF. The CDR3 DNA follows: TGTGCCAGCTCACCACTCCCTTTGGCAGGGGGAAATTACAATGAGCAGTTCTTC.

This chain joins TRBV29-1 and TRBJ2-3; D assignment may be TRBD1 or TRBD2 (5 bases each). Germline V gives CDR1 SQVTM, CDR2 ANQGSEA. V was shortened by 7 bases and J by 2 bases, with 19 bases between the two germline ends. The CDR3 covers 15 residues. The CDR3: CSAGTAGGVTDTQYF. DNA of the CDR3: TGCAGCGCTGGGACCGCTGGGGGTGTCACAGATACGCAGTATTTT.

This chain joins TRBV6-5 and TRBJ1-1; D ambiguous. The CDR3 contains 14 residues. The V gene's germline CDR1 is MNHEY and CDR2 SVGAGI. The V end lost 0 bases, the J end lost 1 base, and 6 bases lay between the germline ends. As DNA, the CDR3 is TGTGCCAGCAGTTACTCCCCTGCGAACACTGAAGCTTTCTTT. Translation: CASSYSPANTEAFF.

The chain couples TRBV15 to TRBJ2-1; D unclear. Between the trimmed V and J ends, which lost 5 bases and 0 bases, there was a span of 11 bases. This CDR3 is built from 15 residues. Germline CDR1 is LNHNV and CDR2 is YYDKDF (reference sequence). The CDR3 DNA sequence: TGTGCCACCAGCGCCCAGGTGAGCTCCTACAATGAGCAGTTCTTC. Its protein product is CATSAQVSSYNEQFF.